A selection of T cell receptor beta chains follows, all from one sample in a study of blood T cell repertoires in COVID-19. Assay used: immunoSEQ multiplex PCR; TCRdb lists only in-frame clones, some missing. The repertoire consists of about 480,000 clones, with roughly 88% occurring once and the leading ten covering less than 2%. The sequenced material came from PBMCs or T cells enriched from blood (not recorded which). The receptors were gathered from a woman aged 40 to 50 who had recovered from COVID-19. Each CDR3 is given without its conserved first and last residue. Size values are once, few and many counts, or a class for expanded clones, and some rows have none.

j_gene | abundance | v_gene | CDR3aa
TRBJ2-1 | NA | TRBV7-2 | ASSSGTGDYNEQF
TRBJ1-2 | NA | TRBV6-5 | ASTPSRVNGYT
TRBJ1-2 | NA | TRBV5-6 | ASSLEGGQVANYGYT
TRBJ1-2 | NA | TRBV19 | ASSTLTGALPDYGYT
TRBJ1-5 | NA | TRBV6-5 | ASNTPNQPQH
TRBJ1-6 | NA | TRBV6-2/TRBV6-3 | ASSCGGVMPLH
TRBJ2-7 | NA | TRBV24-1 | ATSDASRPNYEQY
TRBJ2-3 | once | TRBV12-5 | ANGLAADTQY
TRBJ1-2 | NA | TRBV7-9 | ASSSTRSRGYT
TRBJ1-4 | once | TRBV12-5 | ASGAGTSGANEKLF
TRBJ2-3 | NA | TRBV7-2 | ASTPLAGGPSWSTDTQY
TRBJ1-2 | once | TRBV3-1/TRBV3-2 | ATLGQHYGYT
TRBJ2-7 | NA | TRBV19 | ASSIYGESYEQY
TRBJ2-7 | NA | TRBV4-2 | ASSQDRGSGEQY
TRBJ2-5 | NA | TRBV9 | ASSSQGAGETQY
TRBJ2-1 | NA | TRBV19 | ASKSASTYNEQF
TRBJ1-1 | NA | TRBV5-6 | ASSLGSQGEAF
TRBJ1-2 | once | TRBV6-5 | ASSYGELGRYGYT
TRBJ1-2 | NA | TRBV10-2 | ASSGQGMVYT
TRBJ2-3 | NA | TRBV30 | AWSYSGTDTQY
TRBJ2-7 | few | TRBV27 | ASSYGSGYEQY
TRBJ1-2 | NA | TRBV6-5 | ASRAPRNYGYT
TRBJ2-7 | many | TRBV13 | ASSSHPGGSYEQY
TRBJ1-1 | NA | TRBV7-2 | ASSTGTGGGTEAF
TRBJ2-7 | few | TRBV29-1 | SVETGPYEQY
TRBJ1-4 | NA | TRBV18 | ASSPPTGGSEKLF
TRBJ2-1 | NA | TRBV9 | ASSVAAGLAGEEQF
TRBJ1-5 | NA | TRBV2 | ASSRDRNQPQH
TRBJ2-1 | NA | TRBV9 | ASSAYGSFRNEQF
TRBJ2-3 | NA | TRBV11-3 | ASSLQGTDTQY
TRBJ1-1 | few | TRBV30 | AWVNPDRVATEAF
TRBJ1-6 | NA | TRBV15 | ATSRDVPGQAKNSPLH
TRBJ1-5 | NA | TRBV6-2/TRBV6-3 | ASSYYDRVTQPQH
TRBJ2-5 | NA | TRBV7-6 | ASSLAHPLAGQETQY
TRBJ1-4 | NA | TRBV5-4 | ASSSGLTASGGEKLF
TRBJ2-5 | NA | TRBV7-2 | ASRLVRQDVLRGETQY
TRBJ1-1 | few | TRBV19 | ASSETVNTEAF
TRBJ1-3 | NA | TRBV19 | ASSIPGSGNTIY
TRBJ1-5 | NA | TRBV15 | ATSRVPGGNQPQH
TRBJ2-7 | NA | TRBV7-2 | ASSFGTSRYEQY
TRBJ2-7 | NA | TRBV5-5 | ASNERLTSGSNEQY
TRBJ2-7 | NA | TRBV6-2/TRBV6-3 | ASSFYRRYEQY
TRBJ1-1 | NA | TRBV5-5 | ASSSVGQGNTEAF
TRBJ2-7 | NA | TRBV18 | ATSAGAGYEQY
TRBJ1-3 | NA | TRBV2 | ASSPPGQNY
TRBJ1-5 | NA | TRBV5-6 | ASSLGGRGSQPQH
TRBJ2-4 | NA | TRBV15 | ATSIQESKNIQY
TRBJ1-1 | NA | TRBV10-3 | AAQGQNTEAF
TRBJ1-2 | NA | TRBV7-2 | ASRLGQGLGYT
TRBJ2-3 | many | TRBV6-4 | ASSDSFSTDTQY